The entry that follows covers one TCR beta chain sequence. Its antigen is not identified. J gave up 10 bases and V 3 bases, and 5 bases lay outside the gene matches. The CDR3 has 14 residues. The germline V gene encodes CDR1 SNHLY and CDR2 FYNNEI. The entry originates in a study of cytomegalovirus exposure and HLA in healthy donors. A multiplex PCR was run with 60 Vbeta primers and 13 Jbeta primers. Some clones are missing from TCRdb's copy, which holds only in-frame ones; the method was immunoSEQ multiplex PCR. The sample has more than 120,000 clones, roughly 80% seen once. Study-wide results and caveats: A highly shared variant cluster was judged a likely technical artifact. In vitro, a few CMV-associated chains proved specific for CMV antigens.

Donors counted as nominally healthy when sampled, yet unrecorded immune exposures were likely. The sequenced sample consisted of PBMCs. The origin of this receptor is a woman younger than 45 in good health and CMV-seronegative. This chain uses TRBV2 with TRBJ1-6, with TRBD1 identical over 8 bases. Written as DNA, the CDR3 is TGTGCCAGCAGTGATGGAACAGGGGGGTCACCCCTCCACTTT. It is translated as CASSDGTGGSPLHF.